Listed here are 10 T cell receptor beta chains from one sample, sequenced in a study of blood T cell repertoires in COVID-19. Assay used: immunoSEQ multiplex PCR; TCRdb lists only in-frame clones, some missing. The sample consists of around 140,000 clones, 85% to 90% of them appearing once. The source material was peripheral blood. These receptor sequences come from a man aged 18 to 30 with COVID-19, enrolled during active disease.

The chain is built from TRBV11-2 and TRBJ2-7; 9 nucleotides match TRBD1. CDR3 length equals 14 residues. The germline V gene has CDR1 SGHAT and CDR2 FQNNGV. Trimming cost V 6 bases and J 4 bases; bases outside gene matches: 7. The CDR3 sequence: CASRPPGQGYEQYF. The CDR3 nucleotides are TGTGCCAGCAGACCACCGGGACAGGGTTACGAGCAGTACTTC.

The chain joins TRBV7-9 to TRBJ1-1; 7 bases are a match to TRBD1. This CDR3 contains 13 residues. The junction had 5 bases not matched to a gene; V was cut back by 0 bases and J by 10 bases. Germline loops: CDR1 SEHNR, CDR2 FQNEAQ (reference sequence). This chain's CDR3 is CASSLALTGSAFF. DNA of the CDR3: TGTGCCAGCAGCTTAGCACTGACAGGGTCAGCTTTCTTT.

The J gene is TRBJ1-5, the V gene TRBV27, with D perhaps matching TRBD1 (5 bases). Germline CDR1 MNHEY, CDR2 SMNVEV (reference sequence). Trimming removed 3 bases at V and 7 bases at J, with 22 bases between. CDR3 length equals 17 residues. CDR3 coding DNA: TGTGCCAGCAGTTTCAACCCCCCTGCCAGGGTAGGGCAGCCCCAGCATTTT. It is translated as CASSFNPPARVGQPQHF.

The rearrangement uses TRBV6-6 and TRBJ2-1, with 8 bases that match TRBD2. The CDR3 loop spans 16 amino acids. Germline V CDR1 and CDR2: MNHNY, SVGAGI (reference sequence). J lost 4 bases, V lost 0 bases, and 5 bases had no gene match. CDR3: CASSYSLAELYNEQFF. For the CDR3, the DNA is TGTGCCAGCAGTTACTCACTAGCGGAATTATACAATGAGCAGTTCTTC.

This clone was recorded many times. The chain uses TRBV30 and TRBJ2-2; a weak D match, TRBD2 (5 bases). CDR1 GTSNPN and CDR2 SVGIG come from the germline V gene (reference sequence). Trimming took off 2 bases at V and 6 bases at J, with 16 bases between the two ends. This CDR3 spans 15 amino acids. The DNA for the CDR3 is TGTGCCTGGAGTTATCGGGATAGGGTATCCGGGGAGCTGTTTTTT. Amino acid sequence: CAWSYRDRVSGELFF.

The chain couples TRBV19 to TRBJ2-7; 9 bases match TRBD1. The ends lost 1 base at V and 4 bases at J; junction bases unmatched: 5. The CDR3 is 15 amino acids. CDR1 and CDR2 (germline): LNHDA, SQIVND (reference sequence). In DNA, the CDR3 is TGTGCCAGTAGTATAGCGTGGGACAGGGAATACGAGCAGTACTTC. Amino acid sequence: CASSIAWDREYEQYF.

The chain couples TRBV28 to TRBJ2-3; 8 positions agree with TRBD2. Germline V gene sequence: CDR1 MDHEN, CDR2 SYDVKM. J was trimmed by 0 bases and V by 3 bases; bases with no gene match: 2. CDR3 length equals 15 residues. CDR3 DNA sequence: TGTGCCAGCAGTTTTCGGACTAGCAGCACAGATACGCAGTATTTT. This sequence encodes CASSFRTSSTDTQYF.

This chain connects TRBV27 to TRBJ2-7, with D perhaps TRBD1 (6 bases). V was trimmed by 2 bases and J by 2 bases, leaving 13 bases between them. Germline V gene data show CDR1 as MNHEY and CDR2 as SMNVEV (reference sequence). This CDR3 is built from 15 residues. This chain's CDR3 is CASSLGTPTTYEQYF. Written as DNA, the CDR3 is TGTGCCAGCAGTTTAGGGACACCGACTACCTACGAGCAGTACTTC.

The gene calls are TRBV5-4 and TRBJ1-5, with D hard to call. The V end was cut by 0 bases, the J end by 1 base, with 8 bases between. The CDR3 sequence is 15 residues long. Looked up from germline, CDR1 is SGHNT and CDR2 is YYREEE (reference sequence). The CDR3 reads CASSLVPGSNQPQHF. The CDR3 region has the DNA TGTGCCAGCAGCTTGGTTCCGGGGAGCAATCAGCCCCAGCATTTT.

This chain joins TRBV28 and TRBJ2-5; tentatively, D is TRBD2 (5 bases). This CDR3 has 14 residues. Germline V lookup: CDR1 MDHEN, CDR2 SYDVKM. Trimming took off 3 bases at V and 7 bases at J, with 15 bases between the two ends. The CDR3 DNA follows: TGTGCCAGCAGTTTTAAGGGTCCTCGGGGGACCCAGTACTTC. This gives the protein CASSFKGPRGTQYF.